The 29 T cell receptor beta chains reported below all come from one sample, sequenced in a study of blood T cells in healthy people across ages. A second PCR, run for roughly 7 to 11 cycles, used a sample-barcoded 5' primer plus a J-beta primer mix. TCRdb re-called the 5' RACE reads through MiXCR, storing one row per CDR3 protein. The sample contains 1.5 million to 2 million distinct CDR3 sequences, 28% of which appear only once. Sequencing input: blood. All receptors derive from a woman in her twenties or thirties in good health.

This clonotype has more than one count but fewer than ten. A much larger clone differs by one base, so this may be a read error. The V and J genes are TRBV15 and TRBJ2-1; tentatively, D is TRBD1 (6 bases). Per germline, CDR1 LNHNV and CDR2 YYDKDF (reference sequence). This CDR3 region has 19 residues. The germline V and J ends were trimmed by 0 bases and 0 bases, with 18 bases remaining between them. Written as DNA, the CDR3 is TGTGCCACCAGCAGAGAGGCAGGGGCCGCACAGGGCTCCTACAATGAGCAGTTCTTC. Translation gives CATSREAGAAQGSYNEQFF.

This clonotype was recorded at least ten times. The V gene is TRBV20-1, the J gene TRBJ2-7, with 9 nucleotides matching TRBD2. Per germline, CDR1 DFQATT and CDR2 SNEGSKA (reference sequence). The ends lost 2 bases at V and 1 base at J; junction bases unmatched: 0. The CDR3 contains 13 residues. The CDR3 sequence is CSARLAGSYEQYF. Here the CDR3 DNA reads TGCAGTGCTAGACTAGCGGGATCCTACGAGCAGTACTTC.

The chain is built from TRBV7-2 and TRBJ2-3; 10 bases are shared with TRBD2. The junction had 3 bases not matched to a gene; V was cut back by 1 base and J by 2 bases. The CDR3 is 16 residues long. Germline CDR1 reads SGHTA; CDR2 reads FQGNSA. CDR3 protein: CASSLEGLAPTDTQYF. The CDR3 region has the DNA TGTGCCAGCAGCTTAGAGGGACTAGCGCCCACAGATACGCAGTATTTT.

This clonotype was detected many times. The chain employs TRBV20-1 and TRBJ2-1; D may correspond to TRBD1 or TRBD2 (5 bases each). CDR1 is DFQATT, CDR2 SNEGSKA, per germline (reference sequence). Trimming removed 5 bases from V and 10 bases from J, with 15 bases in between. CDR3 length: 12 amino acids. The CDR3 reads CSAGAGLLEQFF. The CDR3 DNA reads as TGCAGTGCTGGGGCCGGACTGCTCGAGCAGTTCTTC.

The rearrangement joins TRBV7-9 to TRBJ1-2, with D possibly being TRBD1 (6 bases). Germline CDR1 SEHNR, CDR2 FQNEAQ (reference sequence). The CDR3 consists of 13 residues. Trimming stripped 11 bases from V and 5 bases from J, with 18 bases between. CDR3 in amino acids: CAVQTGGAYGYTF. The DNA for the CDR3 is TGTGCCGTACAAACGGGGGGCGCTTATGGCTACACCTTC. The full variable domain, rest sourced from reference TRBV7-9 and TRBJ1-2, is DTGVSQNPRHKITKRGQNVTFRCDPISEHNRLYWYRQTLGQGPEFLTYFQNEAQLEKSRLLSDRFSAERPKGSFSTLEIQRTEQGDSAMYLCAVQTGGAYGYTFGSGTRLTVV.

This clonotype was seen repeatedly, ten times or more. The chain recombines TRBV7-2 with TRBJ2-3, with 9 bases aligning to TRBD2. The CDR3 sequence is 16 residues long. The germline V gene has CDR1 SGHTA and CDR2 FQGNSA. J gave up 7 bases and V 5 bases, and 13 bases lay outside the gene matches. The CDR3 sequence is CASSQILSGSKHTQYF. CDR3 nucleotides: TGTGCCAGCAGCCAGATCCTTAGCGGGAGTAAGCATACGCAGTATTTT.

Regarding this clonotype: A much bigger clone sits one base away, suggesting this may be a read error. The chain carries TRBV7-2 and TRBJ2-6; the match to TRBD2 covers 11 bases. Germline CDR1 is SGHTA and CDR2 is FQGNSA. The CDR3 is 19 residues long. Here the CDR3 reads CASSPRTSGLSSGVNVLTF. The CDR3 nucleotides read TGTGCCAGCAGCCCCCGGACTAGCGGGCTGAGCTCTGGGGTCAACGTCCTGACTTTC.

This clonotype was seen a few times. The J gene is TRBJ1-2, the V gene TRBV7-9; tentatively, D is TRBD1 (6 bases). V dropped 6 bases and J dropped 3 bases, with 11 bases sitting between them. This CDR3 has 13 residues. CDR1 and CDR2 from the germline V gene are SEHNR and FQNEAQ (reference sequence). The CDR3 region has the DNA TGTGCCAGCAGGGACACAGGGTACTATGGCTACACCTTC. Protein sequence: CASRDTGYYGYTF. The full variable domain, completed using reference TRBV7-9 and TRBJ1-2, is DTGVSQNPRHKITKRGQNVTFRCDPISEHNRLYWYRQTLGQGPEFLTYFQNEAQLEKSRLLSDRFSAERPKGSFSTLEIQRTEQGDSAMYLCASRDTGYYGYTFGSGTRLTVV.

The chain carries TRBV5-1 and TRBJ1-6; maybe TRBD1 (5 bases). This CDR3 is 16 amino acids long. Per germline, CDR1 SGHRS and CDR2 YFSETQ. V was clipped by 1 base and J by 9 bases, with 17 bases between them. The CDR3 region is CASSLPAGVSASPLHF. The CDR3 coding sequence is TGCGCCAGCAGCTTGCCGGCGGGGGTATCGGCTTCACCCCTCCACTTT.

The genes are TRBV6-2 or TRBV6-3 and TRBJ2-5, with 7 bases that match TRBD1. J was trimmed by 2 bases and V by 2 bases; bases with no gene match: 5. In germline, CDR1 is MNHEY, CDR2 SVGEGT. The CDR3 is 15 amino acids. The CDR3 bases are TGTGCCAGCAGTTACAGGACAGGACCACAAGAGACCCAGTACTTC. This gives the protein CASSYRTGPQETQYF.

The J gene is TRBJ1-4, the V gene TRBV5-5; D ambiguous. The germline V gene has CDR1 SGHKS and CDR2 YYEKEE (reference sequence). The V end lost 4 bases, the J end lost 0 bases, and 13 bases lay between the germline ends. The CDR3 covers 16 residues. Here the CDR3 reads CASSPLIMATNEKLFF. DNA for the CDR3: TGTGCCAGCAGCCCGTTAATAATGGCAACTAATGAAAAACTGTTTTTT.

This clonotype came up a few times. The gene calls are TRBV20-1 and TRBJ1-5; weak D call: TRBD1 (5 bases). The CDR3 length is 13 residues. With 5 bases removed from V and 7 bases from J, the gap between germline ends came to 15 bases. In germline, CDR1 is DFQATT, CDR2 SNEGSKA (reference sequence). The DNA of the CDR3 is TGCAGTGCTGGAACTAGCAGGGACCAGCCCCAGCATTTT. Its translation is CSAGTSRDQPQHF.

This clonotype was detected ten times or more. The CDR3 loop is CASSFSAGYNEQFF. In DNA form, the CDR3 reads TGTGCCAGCAGTTTCTCGGCAGGATACAATGAGCAGTTCTTC. The J gene is TRBJ2-1, the V gene TRBV27; D unresolved. The CDR3 loop spans 14 amino acids. With 3 bases removed from V and 4 bases from J, the gap between germline ends came to 10 bases. Germline loops: CDR1 MNHEY, CDR2 SMNVEV (reference sequence).

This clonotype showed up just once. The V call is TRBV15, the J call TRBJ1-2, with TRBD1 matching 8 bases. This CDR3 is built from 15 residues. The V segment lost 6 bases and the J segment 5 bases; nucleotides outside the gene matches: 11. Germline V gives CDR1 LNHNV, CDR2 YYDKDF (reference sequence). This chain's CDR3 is CATRDRALSCYGYTF. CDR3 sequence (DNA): TGTGCCACCAGGGACAGGGCCCTATCTTGTTATGGCTACACCTTC. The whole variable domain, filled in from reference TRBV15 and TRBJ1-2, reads DAMVIQNPRYQVTQFGKPVTLSCSQTLNHNVMYWYQQKSSQAPKLLFHYYDKDFNNEADTPDNFQSRRPNTSFCFLDIRSPGLGDTAMYLCATRDRALSCYGYTFGSGTRLTVV.

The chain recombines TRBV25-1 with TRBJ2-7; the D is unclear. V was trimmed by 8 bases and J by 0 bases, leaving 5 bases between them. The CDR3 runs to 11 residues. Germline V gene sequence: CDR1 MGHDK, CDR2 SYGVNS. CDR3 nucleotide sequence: TGTGCCAGCGAGGACTCCTACGAGCAGTACTTC. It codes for CASEDSYEQYF.

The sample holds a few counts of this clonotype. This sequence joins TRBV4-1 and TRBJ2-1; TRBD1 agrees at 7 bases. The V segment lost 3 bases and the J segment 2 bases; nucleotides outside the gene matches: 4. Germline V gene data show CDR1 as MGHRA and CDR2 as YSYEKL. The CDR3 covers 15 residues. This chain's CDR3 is CASSQGDRAYNEQFF. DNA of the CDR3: TGCGCCAGCAGCCAGGGAGACAGGGCCTACAATGAGCAGTTCTTC.

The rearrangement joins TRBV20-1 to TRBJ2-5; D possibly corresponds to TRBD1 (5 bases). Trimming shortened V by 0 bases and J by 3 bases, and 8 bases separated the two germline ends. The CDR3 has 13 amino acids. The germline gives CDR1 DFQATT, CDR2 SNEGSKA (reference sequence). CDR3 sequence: CSARDGAEETQYF. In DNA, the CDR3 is TGCAGTGCTAGAGATGGGGCAGAAGAGACCCAGTACTTC.

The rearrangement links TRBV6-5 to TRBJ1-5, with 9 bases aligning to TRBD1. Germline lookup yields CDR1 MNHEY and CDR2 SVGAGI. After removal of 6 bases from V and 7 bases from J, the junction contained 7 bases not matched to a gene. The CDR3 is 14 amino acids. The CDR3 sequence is CASREGGTGQPQHF. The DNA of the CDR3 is TGTGCCAGCAGGGAAGGGGGGACAGGGCAGCCCCAGCATTTT.

This CDR3 reads CSARKSTGSIAGAETQYF. Written as DNA, the CDR3 is TGCAGTGCTCGAAAGTCGACAGGTTCCATAGCGGGAGCGGAGACCCAGTACTTC. The genes are TRBV20-1 and TRBJ2-5, with 9 bases that match TRBD2. V gave up 5 bases and J gave up 5 bases; unmatched junction bases: 21. Germline CDR1 reads DFQATT; CDR2 reads SNEGSKA (reference sequence). This CDR3 region has 18 residues.

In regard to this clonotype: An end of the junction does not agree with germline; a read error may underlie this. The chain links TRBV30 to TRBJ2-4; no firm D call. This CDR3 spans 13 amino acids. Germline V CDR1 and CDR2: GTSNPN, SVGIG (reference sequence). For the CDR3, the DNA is TGTGTCTGGTCCATGCTGGTGGGCGACATTCAGTACTTC. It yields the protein CVWSMLVGDIQYF.

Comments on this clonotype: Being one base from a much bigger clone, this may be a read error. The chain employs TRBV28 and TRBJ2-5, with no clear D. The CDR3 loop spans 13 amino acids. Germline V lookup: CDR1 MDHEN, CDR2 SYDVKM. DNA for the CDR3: TGTGCCTGCAGTCCACTCGTTGGGGAGACCCAGTACTTC. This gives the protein CACSPLVGETQYF.

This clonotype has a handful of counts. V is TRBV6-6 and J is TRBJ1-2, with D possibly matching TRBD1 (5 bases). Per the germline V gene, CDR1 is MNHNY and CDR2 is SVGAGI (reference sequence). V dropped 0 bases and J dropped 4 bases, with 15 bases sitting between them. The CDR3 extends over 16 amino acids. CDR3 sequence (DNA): TGTGCCAGCAGTTACTCCGACCGGGGGGATGGCTATGGCTACACCTTC. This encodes CASSYSDRGDGYGYTF.

The DNA for the CDR3 is TGTGCCAGCAGCTTATGGGCAGGGAATAACTATGGCTACACCTTC. Translating gives CASSLWAGNNYGYTF. V usage is TRBV11-2 and J usage is TRBJ1-2; perhaps TRBD1 as D (5 bases). In germline, CDR1 is SGHAT, CDR2 FQNNGV. Trimming took 2 bases from V and 1 from J, leaving 11 bases between them. This CDR3 comprises 15 residues.

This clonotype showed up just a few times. The CDR3 bases are TGTGCCAGCAGTTTTGGGCGGGGGGGACTCTACGAGCAGTACTTC. It specifies CASSFGRGGLYEQYF. V gene TRBV28 combines with J gene TRBJ2-7, with 9 nucleotides matching TRBD2. The length of the CDR3 is 15 residues. Germline V CDR1 and CDR2: MDHEN, SYDVKM. V was clipped by 3 bases and J by 3 bases; unmatched bases: 6.

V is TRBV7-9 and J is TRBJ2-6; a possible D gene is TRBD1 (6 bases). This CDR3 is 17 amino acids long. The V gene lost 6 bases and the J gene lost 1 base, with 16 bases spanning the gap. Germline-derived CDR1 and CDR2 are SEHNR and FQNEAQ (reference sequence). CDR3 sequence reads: CASSWPLRGSGANVLTF. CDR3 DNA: TGTGCCAGCAGTTGGCCCCTGAGGGGGTCTGGGGCCAACGTCCTGACTTTC.

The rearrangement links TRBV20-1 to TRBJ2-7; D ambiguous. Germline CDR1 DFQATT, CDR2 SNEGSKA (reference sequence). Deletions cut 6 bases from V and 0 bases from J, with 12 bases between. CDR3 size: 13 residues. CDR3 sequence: CSAADTSSYEQYF. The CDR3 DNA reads TGCAGTGCGGCCGACACCAGCTCCTACGAGCAGTACTTC.

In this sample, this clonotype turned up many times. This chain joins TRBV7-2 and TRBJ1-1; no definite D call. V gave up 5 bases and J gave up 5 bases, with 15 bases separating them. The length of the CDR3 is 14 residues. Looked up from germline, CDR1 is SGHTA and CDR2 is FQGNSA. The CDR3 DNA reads TGTGCCAGCAGCCCCTTGACGGTGAGGACTGAAGCTTTCTTT. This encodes CASSPLTVRTEAFF.

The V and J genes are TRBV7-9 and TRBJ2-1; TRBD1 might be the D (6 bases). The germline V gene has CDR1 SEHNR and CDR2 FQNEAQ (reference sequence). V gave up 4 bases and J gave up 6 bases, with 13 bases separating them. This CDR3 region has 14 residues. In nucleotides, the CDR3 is TGTGCCAGCAGCTCCACCGGACAGCGCAATGAGCAGTTCTTC. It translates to CASSSTGQRNEQFF.

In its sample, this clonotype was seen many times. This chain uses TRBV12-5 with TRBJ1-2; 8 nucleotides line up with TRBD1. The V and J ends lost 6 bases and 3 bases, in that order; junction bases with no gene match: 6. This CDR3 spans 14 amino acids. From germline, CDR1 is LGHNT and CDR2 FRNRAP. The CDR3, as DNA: TGTGCTAGTGGCCCAGGGGGCGTCCACTATGGCTACACCTTC. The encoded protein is CASGPGGVHYGYTF.